The TCR beta chain described here comes from a study of vaccination and CD4 T cells after COVID-19. About the study: The convalescents included six males and four females, and among them two were Hispanic while seven were Caucasian. Convalescent patients gave post-COVID blood a median roughly 96 days post-diagnosis, range 35 to 161. The authors used overlapping spike peptides from SARS-CoV-2, HCoV-NL63, HCoV-OC43 and HCoV-229E to stimulate cells.

The V and J ends lost 7 bases and 6 bases, in that order; junction bases with no gene match: 9. The CDR3 runs to 13 residues. In germline, CDR1 is DFQATT, CDR2 SNEGSKA (reference sequence). Treatment: roughly 10-day PBMC culture with coronavirus spike peptide pools or control peptides (ViraFEST assay). Comments on this clonotype: Its antigen is still unknown.

CD4+ T cells that had been cultured provided DNA sequenced with the Oncomine TCR Beta short-read assay. TCRdb itself ran the PCR reads through MiXCR, one entry per CDR3 protein. The table includes thousands of distinct CDR3 sequences, around 50% detected once. This chain uses TRBV20-1 with TRBJ2-4; 7 bases fit TRBD1. Sequenced material: CD4+ T cells from blood, cultured in vitro. The receptor was derived from a human donor who had recovered from COVID-19. The CDR3 spells CSGTGTVSNIQYF. The CDR3 DNA sequence: TGCAGTGGCACCGGGACAGTCTCAAACATTCAGTACTTC.